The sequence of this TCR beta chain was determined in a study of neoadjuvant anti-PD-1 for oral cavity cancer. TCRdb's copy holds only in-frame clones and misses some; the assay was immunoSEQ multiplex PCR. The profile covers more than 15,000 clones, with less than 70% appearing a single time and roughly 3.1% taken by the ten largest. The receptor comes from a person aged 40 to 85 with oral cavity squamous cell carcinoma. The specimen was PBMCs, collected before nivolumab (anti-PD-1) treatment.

The chain's CDR3 is CASSQEAGQGYQPQHF. For the CDR3, the DNA is TGTGCCAGCAGCCAAGAAGCGGGACAGGGGTACCAGCCCCAGCATTTT. This sequence joins TRBV4-2 and TRBJ1-5; 10 bases fit TRBD1. This CDR3 has 16 residues. CDR1 is LGHNA, CDR2 YNFKEQ, per germline. V was pared by 0 bases and J by 7 bases, with 6 bases of the junction left unmatched.